These T cell receptor beta chains were read from a single sample in a study of cytomegalovirus exposure and HLA in healthy donors. Produced via immunoSEQ multiplex PCR; TCRdb's table is partial and in-frame only. The sample shows 72,000 or so clones, around 75% of them seen only once. Sequencing was performed on PBMCs. The receptor source for this set is a young woman in good health and CMV-seropositive. Each CDR3 is given with its conserved first and last residue. A D gene is named only where the DNA matches it firmly. Clone size is not always given. Where it is, it says once, few, many or a class for expanded clones.

TRBV6-1	TRBJ2-1	NA	TRBD2	CASSEVASGGNEQFF	TGTGCCAGCAGTGAAGTGGCTAGCGGGGGTAATGAGCAGTTCTTC
TRBV11-3	TRBJ2-5	NA	NA	CASSGSPSGTQYF	TGTGCCAGCAGTGGATCACCCAGCGGGACCCAGTACTTC
TRBV28	TRBJ2-3	NA	TRBD1	CASSIDRGADTQYF	TGTGCCAGCAGTATAGACAGGGGTGCAGATACGCAGTATTTT
TRBV28	TRBJ1-6	few	NA	CASSLPRGPLHF	TGTGCCAGCAGTTTACCTAGGGGACCCCTCCACTTT
TRBV27	TRBJ2-3	NA	TRBD2	CASSLTSGGADTQYF	TGTGCCAGCAGTTTAACTAGCGGGGGGGCAGATACGCAGTATTTT
TRBV6-5	TRBJ2-2	NA	NA	CASLKRTPSTGELFF	TGTGCCAGCTTGAAGCGGACCCCGAGCACCGGGGAGCTGTTTTTT
TRBV14	TRBJ2-7	NA	NA	CASSQLGRGNEQYF	TGTGCCAGCAGCCAATTGGGTAGGGGCAACGAGCAGTACTTC
TRBV11-1	TRBJ2-5	NA	TRBD2	CASSGGTSGRKTQYF	TGTGCCAGCAGCGGGGGGACTAGCGGGAGAAAGACCCAGTACTTC
TRBV25-1	TRBJ2-5	NA	TRBD1	CASSEYRVGQGGETQYF	TGTGCCAGCAGTGAATATCGAGTCGGACAGGGGGGAGAGACCCAGTACTTC
TRBV29-1	TRBJ2-3	many	TRBD1	CSVEDRDSTDTQYF	TGCAGCGTTGAGGACAGGGATTCCACAGATACGCAGTATTTT
TRBV19	TRBJ2-3	NA	NA	CASTLTSGLTDTQYF	TGTGCCAGTACATTGACTAGTGGCCTCACAGATACGCAGTATTTT
TRBV5-1	TRBJ1-1	few	NA	CASSLSPRAPRNTEAFF	TGCGCCAGCAGCTTGAGCCCGAGGGCCCCCCGGAACACTGAAGCTTTCTTT
TRBV7-2	TRBJ2-1	NA	NA	CASSLGPRVGSRNEQFF	TGTGCCAGCAGCTTAGGCCCCCGTGTCGGGAGTCGGAATGAGCAGTTCTTC
TRBV30	TRBJ1-2	NA	NA	CAWSVGGGDYGYPF	TGTGCCTGGAGTGTTGGGGGAGGGGACTATGGCTACCCCTTC
TRBV5-1	TRBJ1-1	medium-sized	TRBD1	CASSGLTGVGTEAFF	TGCGCCAGCAGCGGCCTAACAGGGGTTGGGACTGAAGCTTTCTTT
TRBV6-4	TRBJ2-1	NA	NA	CASSPQGEEAYNEQFF	TGTGCCAGCAGTCCTCAGGGGGAGGAGGCCTACAATGAGCAGTTCTTC
TRBV7-8	TRBJ2-1	NA	NA	CASSSEGGITFSYNEQFF	TGTGCCAGCAGCTCGGAAGGGGGTATCACCTTCTCCTACAATGAGCAGTTCTTC
TRBV28	TRBJ1-5	NA	NA	CASSLVYSNQPQHF	TGTGCCAGCAGTTTAGTATATAGCAATCAGCCCCAGCATTTT
TRBV9	TRBJ1-5	NA	NA	CASSAVDSSNQPQHF	TGTGCCAGCAGCGCCGTAGACAGTAGCAATCAGCCCCAGCATTTT
TRBV11-2	TRBJ2-7	NA	NA	CASSGRTDYEQYF	TGTGCCAGCAGCGGAAGGACAGACTACGAGCAGTACTTC
TRBV15	TRBJ2-1	NA	TRBD1	CATSRDRDRANEQFF	TGTGCCACCAGCAGAGATCGCGACAGGGCAAATGAGCAGTTCTTC
TRBV5-6	TRBJ2-1	few	NA	CASSLTSGSYNEQFF	TGTGCCAGCAGCTTAACAAGCGGCTCCTACAATGAGCAGTTCTTC
TRBV2	TRBJ1-1	NA	NA	CASRMRQLNTEAFF	TGTGCCAGCAGAATGAGACAGCTGAACACTGAAGCTTTCTTT
TRBV30	TRBJ1-1	NA	TRBD1	CASLGQGATEAFF	TGTGCCTCCTTGGGACAGGGGGCCACTGAAGCTTTCTTT
TRBV2	TRBJ1-5	few	NA	CASTSGSINQPQHF	TGTGCCAGCACTTCCGGGTCCATCAATCAGCCCCAGCATTTT
TRBV19	TRBJ1-1	NA	TRBD1	CASSIIGQGVRNTEAFF	TGTGCCAGTAGTATAATCGGACAGGGGGTACGGAACACTGAAGCTTTCTTT
TRBV29-1	TRBJ1-1	NA	NA	CSGNRDTMNTEAFF	TGCAGCGGAAACCGGGACACAATGAACACTGAAGCTTTCTTT
TRBV21-1	TRBJ1-4	NA	NA	CASSCPIRDRDEKLFF	TGTGCCAGCAGCTGTCCGATCCGGGACAGGGATGAAAAACTGTTTTTT
TRBV4-1	TRBJ2-4	NA	NA	CASSQGTAGAKNIQYF	TGCGCCAGCAGCCAAGGGACAGCGGGGGCCAAAAACATTCAGTACTTC
TRBV7-6	TRBJ2-3	NA	TRBD2	CASSLGSGLAGGHVSTDTQYF	TGTGCCAGCAGCTTGGGGTCGGGACTAGCGGGAGGTCATGTTAGCACAGATACGCAGTATTTT
TRBV28	TRBJ2-2	NA	TRBD2	CASTRLAGVFGELFF	TGTGCCAGCACCCGACTAGCGGGAGTTTTCGGGGAGCTGTTTTTT
TRBV5-6	TRBJ2-7	NA	NA	CASSFRQVPGSNYEQYF	TGTGCCAGCAGCTTTAGACAGGTCCCAGGTTCGAACTACGAGCAGTACTTC
TRBV7-2	TRBJ1-4	NA	NA	CASSTVWQDNEKLFF	TGTGCCAGCTCCACCGTCTGGCAGGATAATGAAAAACTGTTTTTT
TRBV7-9	TRBJ2-7	NA	NA	CASSPVGGHEQYF	TGTGCCAGCAGCCCCGTGGGGGGGCACGAGCAGTACTTC
TRBV4-1	TRBJ2-2	NA	NA	CASSQGGPDTGELFF	TGCGCCAGCAGCCAAGGAGGGCCAGACACCGGGGAGCTGTTTTTT
TRBV25-1	TRBJ2-3	NA	TRBD2	CASSRGRAIATDTQYF	TGTGCCAGCAGCCGAGGGAGGGCTATCGCCACAGATACGCAGTATTTT
TRBV6-5	TRBJ2-7	NA	TRBD2	CASSQTSSSREQYF	TGTGCCAGCAGTCAGACTAGCTCTTCCCGCGAGCAGTACTTC
TRBV5-1	TRBJ2-3	NA	NA	CASSLLSSTDTQYF	TGCGCCAGCAGCTTGCTAAGTAGCACAGATACGCAGTATTTT